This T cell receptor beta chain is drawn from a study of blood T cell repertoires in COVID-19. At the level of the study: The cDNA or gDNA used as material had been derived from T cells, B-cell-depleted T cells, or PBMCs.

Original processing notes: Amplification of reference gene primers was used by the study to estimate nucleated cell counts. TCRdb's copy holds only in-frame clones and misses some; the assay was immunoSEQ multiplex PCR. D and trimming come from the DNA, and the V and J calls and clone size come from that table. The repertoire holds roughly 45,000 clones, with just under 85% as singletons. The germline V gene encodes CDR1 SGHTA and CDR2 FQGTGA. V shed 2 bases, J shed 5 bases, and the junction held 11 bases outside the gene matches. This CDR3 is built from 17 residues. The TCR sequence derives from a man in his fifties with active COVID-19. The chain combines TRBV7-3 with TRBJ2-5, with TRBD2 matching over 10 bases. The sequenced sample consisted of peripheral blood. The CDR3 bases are TGTGCCAGCAGCTTATTCCCTAGCGGGAGTTCGAAGGAGACCCAGTACTTC. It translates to CASSLFPSGSSKETQYF.